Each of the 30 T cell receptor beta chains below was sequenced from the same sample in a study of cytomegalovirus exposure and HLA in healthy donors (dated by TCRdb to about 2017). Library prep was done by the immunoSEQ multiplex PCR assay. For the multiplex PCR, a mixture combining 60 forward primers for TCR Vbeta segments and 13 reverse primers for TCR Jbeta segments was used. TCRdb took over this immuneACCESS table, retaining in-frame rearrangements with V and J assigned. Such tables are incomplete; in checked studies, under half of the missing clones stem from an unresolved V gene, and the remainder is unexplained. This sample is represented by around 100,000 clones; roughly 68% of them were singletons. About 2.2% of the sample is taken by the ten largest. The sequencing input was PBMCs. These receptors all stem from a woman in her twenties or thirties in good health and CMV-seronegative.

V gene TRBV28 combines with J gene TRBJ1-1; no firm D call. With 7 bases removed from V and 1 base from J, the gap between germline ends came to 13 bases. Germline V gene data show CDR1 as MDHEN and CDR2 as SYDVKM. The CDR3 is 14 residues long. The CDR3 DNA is TGTGCCAGCATTTTTATGGCAGGGAACACTGAAGCTTTCTTT. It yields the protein CASIFMAGNTEAFF.

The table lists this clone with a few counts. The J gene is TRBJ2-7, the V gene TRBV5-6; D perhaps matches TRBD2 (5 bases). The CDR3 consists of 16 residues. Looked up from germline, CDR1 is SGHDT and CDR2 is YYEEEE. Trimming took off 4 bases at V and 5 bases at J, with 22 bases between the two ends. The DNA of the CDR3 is TGTGCCAGCAGCCCGGACCTAGCCCGCTCTCCTAACGAGCAGTACTTC. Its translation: CASSPDLARSPNEQYF.

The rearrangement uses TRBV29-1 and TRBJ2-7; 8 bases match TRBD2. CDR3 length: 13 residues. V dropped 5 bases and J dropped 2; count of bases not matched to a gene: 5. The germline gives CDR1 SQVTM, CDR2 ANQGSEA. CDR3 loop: CSVPGGGAYEQYF. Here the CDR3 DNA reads TGCAGCGTTCCCGGGGGGGGCGCCTACGAGCAGTACTTC.

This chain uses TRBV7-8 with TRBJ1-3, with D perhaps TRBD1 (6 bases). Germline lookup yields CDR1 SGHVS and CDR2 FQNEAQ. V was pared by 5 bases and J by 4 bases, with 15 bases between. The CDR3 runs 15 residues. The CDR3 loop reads CASSGPGGGGNTIYF. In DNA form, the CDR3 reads TGTGCCAGCAGCGGGCCGGGAGGGGGAGGAAACACCATATATTTT.

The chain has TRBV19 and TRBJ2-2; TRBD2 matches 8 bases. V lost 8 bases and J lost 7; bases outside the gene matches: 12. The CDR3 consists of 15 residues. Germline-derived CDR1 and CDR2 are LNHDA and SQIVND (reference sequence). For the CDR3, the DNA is TGTGCCAGTCATATGCTCGGGGGGGCTGTCGGGGAGCTGTTTTTT. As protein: CASHMLGGAVGELFF.

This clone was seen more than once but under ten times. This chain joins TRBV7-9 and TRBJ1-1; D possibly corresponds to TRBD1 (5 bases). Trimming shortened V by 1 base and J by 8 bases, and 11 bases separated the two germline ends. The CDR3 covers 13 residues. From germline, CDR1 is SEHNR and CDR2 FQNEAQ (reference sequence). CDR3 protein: CASSLEGAMEAFF. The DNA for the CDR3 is TGTGCCAGCAGCTTAGAAGGGGCCATGGAAGCTTTCTTT.

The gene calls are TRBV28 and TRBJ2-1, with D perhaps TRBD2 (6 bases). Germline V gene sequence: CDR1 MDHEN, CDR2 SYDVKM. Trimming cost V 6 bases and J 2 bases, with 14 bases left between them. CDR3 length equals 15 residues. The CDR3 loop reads CASRDSGRTYNEQFF. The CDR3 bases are TGTGCCAGCAGAGATAGCGGCCGAACCTACAATGAGCAGTTCTTC.

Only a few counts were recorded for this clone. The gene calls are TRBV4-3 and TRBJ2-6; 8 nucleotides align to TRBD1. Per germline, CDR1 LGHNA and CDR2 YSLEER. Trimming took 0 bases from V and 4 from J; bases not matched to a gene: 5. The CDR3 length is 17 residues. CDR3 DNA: TGCGCCAGCAGCCAAGATGGACAGGGAGCAGGGGCCAACGTCCTGACTTTC. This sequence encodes CASSQDGQGAGANVLTF.

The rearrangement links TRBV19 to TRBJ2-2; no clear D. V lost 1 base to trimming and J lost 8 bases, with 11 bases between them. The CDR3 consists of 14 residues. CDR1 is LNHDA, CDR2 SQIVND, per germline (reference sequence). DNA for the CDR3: TGTGCCAGTAGTATAGGCTACCCTAGGGGGGAGCTGTTTTTT. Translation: CASSIGYPRGELFF.

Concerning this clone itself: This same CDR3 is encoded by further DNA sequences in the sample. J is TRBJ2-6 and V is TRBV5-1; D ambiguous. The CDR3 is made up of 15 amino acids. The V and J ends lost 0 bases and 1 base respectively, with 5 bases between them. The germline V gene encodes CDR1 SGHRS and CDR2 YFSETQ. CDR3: CASSLGGSGANVLTF. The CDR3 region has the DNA TGCGCCAGCAGCTTGGGCGGTTCTGGGGCCAACGTCCTGACTTTC.

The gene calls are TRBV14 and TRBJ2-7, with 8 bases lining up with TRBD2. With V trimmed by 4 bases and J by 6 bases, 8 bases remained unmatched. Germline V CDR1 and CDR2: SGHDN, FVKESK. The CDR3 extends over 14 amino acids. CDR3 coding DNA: TGTGCCAGCAGCCGGAATAGCGGGATTCCCGAGCAGTACTTC. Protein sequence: CASSRNSGIPEQYF.

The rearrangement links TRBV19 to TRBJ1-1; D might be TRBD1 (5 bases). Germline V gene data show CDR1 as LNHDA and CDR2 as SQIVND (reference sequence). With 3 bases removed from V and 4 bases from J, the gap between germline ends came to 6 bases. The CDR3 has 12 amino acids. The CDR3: CASSIQGTEAFF. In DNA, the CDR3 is TGTGCCAGTAGTATCCAGGGCACTGAAGCTTTCTTT. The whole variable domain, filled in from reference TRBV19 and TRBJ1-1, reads DGGITQSPKYLFRKEGQNVTLSCEQNLNHDAMYWYRQDPGQGLRLIYYSQIVNDFQKGDIAEGYSVSREKKESFPLTVTSAQKNPTAFYLCASSIQGTEAFFGQGTRLTVV.

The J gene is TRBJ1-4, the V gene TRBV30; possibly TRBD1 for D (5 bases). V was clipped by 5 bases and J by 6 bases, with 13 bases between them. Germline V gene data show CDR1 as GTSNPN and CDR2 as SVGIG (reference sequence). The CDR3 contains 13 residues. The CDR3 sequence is CAWGEGRDEKLFF. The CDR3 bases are TGTGCCTGGGGGGAGGGGAGGGATGAAAAACTGTTTTTT.

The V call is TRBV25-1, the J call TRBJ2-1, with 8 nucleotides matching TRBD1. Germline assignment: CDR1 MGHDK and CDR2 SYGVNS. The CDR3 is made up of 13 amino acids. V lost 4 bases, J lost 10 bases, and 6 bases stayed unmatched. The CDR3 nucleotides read TGTGCCAGCAGTGTAGACAGGGGCTCGGAGCAGTTCTTC. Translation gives CASSVDRGSEQFF.

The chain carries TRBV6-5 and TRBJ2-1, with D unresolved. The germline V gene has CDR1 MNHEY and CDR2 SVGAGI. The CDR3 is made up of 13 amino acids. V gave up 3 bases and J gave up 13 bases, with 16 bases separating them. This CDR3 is CASSYSIEAHQFF. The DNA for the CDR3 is TGTGCCAGCAGTTATTCGATTGAGGCGCATCAGTTCTTC.

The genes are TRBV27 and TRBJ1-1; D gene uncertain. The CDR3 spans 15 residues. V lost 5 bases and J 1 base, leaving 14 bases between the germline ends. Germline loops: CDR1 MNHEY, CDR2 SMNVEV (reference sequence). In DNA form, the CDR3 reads TGTGCCAGCAGTGTTATACCCTACAGGAACACTGAAGCTTTCTTT. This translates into CASSVIPYRNTEAFF.

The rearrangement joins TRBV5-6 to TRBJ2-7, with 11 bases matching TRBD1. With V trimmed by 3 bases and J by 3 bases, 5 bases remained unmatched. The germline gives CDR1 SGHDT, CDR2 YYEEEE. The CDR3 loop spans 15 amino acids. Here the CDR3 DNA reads TGTGCCAGCAGCTCCCGGGACAGGGGGTACTACGAGCAGTACTTC. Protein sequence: CASSSRDRGYYEQYF.

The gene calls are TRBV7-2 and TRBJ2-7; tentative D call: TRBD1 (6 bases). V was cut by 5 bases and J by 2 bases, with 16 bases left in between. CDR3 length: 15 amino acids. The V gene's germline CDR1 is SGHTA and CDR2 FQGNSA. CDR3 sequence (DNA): TGTGCCAGCAGCCTACAGGGACGGTCCCCCTACGAGCAGTACTTC. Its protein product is CASSLQGRSPYEQYF.

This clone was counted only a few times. DNA of the CDR3: TGCGCCAGCAGCTTCGACTCAACTAATGAAAAACTGTTTTTT. It is translated as CASSFDSTNEKLFF. The rearrangement uses TRBV5-1 and TRBJ1-4, with D unresolved. The V gene's germline CDR1 is SGHRS and CDR2 YFSETQ. The CDR3 is 14 amino acids. The V end was cut by 2 bases, the J end by 0 bases, with 5 bases between.

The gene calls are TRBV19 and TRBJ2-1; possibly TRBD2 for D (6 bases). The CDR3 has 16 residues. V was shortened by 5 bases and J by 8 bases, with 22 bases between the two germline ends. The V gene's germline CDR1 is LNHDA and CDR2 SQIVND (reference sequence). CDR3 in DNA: TGTGCCAGTAGTCTCCAAAACGCGGGGCTGGTGTATGAGCAGTTCTTC. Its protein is CASSLQNAGLVYEQFF.

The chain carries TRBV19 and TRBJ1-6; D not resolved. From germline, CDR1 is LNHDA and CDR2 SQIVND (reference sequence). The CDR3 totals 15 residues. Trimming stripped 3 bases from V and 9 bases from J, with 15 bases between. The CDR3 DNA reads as TGTGCCAGTAGTATCAGTCAATCAAGCGGTTCACCCCTCCACTTT. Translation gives CASSISQSSGSPLHF.

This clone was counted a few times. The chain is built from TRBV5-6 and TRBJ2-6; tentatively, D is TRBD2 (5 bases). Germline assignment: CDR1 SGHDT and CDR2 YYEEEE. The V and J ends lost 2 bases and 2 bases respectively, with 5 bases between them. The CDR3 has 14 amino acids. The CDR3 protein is CASSFGTGANVLTF. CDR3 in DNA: TGTGCCAGCAGCTTCGGGACTGGGGCCAACGTCCTGACTTTC.

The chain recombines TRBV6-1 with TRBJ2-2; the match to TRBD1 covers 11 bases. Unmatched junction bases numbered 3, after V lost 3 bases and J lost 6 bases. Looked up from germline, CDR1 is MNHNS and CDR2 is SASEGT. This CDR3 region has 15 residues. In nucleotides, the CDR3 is TGTGCCAGCAGTGACGGACAGGGGGCTCCCGGGGAGCTGTTTTTT. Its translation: CASSDGQGAPGELFF.

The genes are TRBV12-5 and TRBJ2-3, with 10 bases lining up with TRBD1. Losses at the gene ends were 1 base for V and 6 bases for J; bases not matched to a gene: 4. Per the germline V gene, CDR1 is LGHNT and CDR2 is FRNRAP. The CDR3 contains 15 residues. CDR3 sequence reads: CASGLGQGASDTQYF. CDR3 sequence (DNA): TGTGCTAGTGGTTTGGGACAGGGGGCTTCGGATACGCAGTATTTT.

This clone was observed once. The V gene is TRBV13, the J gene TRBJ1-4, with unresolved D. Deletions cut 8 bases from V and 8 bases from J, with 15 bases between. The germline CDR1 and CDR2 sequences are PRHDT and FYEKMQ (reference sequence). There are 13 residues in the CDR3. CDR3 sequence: CASSALFGEKLFF. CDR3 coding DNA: TGTGCCAGCTCAGCATTATTCGGGGAAAAACTGTTTTTT.

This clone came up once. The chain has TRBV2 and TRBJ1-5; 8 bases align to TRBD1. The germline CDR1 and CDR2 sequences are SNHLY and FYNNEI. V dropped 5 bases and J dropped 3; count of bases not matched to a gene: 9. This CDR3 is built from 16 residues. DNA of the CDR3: TGTGCCAGCAGTCCAGGACAGGGAGTCCCCAATCAGCCCCAGCATTTT. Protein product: CASSPGQGVPNQPQHF.

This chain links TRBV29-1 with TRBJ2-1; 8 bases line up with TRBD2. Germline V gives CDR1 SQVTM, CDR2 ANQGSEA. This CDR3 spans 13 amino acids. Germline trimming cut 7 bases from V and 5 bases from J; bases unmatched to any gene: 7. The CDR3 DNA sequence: TGCAGCGCTTCCGGGACTAGTAACAATGAGCAGTTCTTC. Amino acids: CSASGTSNNEQFF.

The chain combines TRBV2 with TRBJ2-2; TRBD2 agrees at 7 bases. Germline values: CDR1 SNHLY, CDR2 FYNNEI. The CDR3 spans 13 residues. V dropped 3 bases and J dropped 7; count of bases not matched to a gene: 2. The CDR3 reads CASSEERDGELFF. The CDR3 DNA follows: TGTGCCAGCAGTGAGGAGCGGGACGGGGAGCTGTTTTTT.

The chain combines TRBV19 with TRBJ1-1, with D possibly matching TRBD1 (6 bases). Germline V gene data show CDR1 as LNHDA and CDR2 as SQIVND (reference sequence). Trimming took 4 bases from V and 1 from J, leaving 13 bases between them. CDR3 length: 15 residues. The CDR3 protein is CASSKAGTKNTEAFF. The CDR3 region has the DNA TGTGCCAGTAGTAAGGCCGGGACAAAGAACACTGAAGCTTTCTTT.

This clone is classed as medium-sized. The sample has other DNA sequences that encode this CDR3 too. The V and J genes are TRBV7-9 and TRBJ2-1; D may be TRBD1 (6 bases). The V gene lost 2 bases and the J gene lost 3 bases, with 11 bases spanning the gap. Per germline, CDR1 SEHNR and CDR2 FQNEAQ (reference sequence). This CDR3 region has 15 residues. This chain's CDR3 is CASSLTQGFYNEQFF. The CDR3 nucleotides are TGTGCCAGCAGCTTAACACAGGGTTTCTACAATGAGCAGTTCTTC.